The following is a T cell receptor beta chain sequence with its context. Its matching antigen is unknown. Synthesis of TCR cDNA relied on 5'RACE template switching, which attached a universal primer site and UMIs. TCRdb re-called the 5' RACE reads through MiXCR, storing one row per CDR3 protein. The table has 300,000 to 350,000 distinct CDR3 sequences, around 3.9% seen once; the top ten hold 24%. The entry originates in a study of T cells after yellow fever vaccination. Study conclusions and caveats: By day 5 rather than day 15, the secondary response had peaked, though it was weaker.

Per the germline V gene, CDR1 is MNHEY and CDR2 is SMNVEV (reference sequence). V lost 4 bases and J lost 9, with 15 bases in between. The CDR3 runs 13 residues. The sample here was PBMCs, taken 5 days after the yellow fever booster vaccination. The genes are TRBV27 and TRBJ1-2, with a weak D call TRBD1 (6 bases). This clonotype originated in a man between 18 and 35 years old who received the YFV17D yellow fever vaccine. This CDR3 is CASSWGRGHRYTF. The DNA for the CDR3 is TGTGCCAGCAGTTGGGGGCGTGGCCATCGCTACACCTTC.